The 31 T cell receptor beta chains in this list originate from one sample, sequenced in a study of long-term antiretroviral therapy in people with HIV. The assay, immunoSEQ v3.0, was run at survey level. Using immunoSEQ multiplex PCR, the repertoire was profiled, and TCRdb retains in-frame clones only, with some absent. This sample carries 14,000 or so clones, around four fifths of them seen once, and the ten largest clones take around 21%. This sample comprised unsorted PBMCs, obtained 1.3 years before starting antiretroviral therapy. These receptors all stem from a man between 35 and 55 years old with HIV.

This clone is categorized as large (0.1 to 1%). The V call is TRBV19, the J call TRBJ2-1; D possibly corresponds to TRBD2 (6 bases). Trimming took off 3 bases at V and 2 bases at J, with 11 bases between the two ends. Germline V CDR1 and CDR2: LNHDA, SQIVND (reference sequence). This CDR3 is built from 15 residues. The CDR3 sequence: CASSIVSGPYNEQFF. DNA of the CDR3: TGTGCCAGTAGTATTGTTAGCGGCCCCTACAATGAGCAGTTCTTC.

The chain uses TRBV29-1 and TRBJ2-3, with TRBD1 matching over 7 bases. This CDR3 contains 12 residues. CDR1 is SQVTM, CDR2 ANQGSEA, per germline. Trimming removed 4 bases from V and 4 bases from J; junction bases left unmatched: 2. The CDR3 region has the DNA TGCAGCGTTGTACAGGGGTCAGATACGCAGTATTTT. This sequence encodes CSVVQGSDTQYF.

The rearrangement uses TRBV19 and TRBJ1-2; the D is unclear. Between the trimmed V and J ends, which lost 6 bases and 2 bases, there was a span of 13 bases. CDR3 size: 14 residues. The germline V gene encodes CDR1 LNHDA and CDR2 SQIVND (reference sequence). DNA for the CDR3: TGTGCCAGTAGCAACCAGCGATTAAACTATGGCTACACCTTC. Translating it yields CASSNQRLNYGYTF. Full variable domain (outside the CDR3, taken from reference TRBV19 and TRBJ1-2): DGGITQSPKYLFRKEGQNVTLSCEQNLNHDAMYWYRQDPGQGLRLIYYSQIVNDFQKGDIAEGYSVSREKKESFPLTVTSAQKNPTAFYLCASSNQRLNYGYTFGSGTRLTVV.

About this clone itself: Other DNA sequences of this sample code for an identical CDR3. The chain links TRBV19 to TRBJ1-5; 9 bases match TRBD1. This CDR3 is built from 14 residues. Trimming cost V 4 bases and J 6 bases; bases outside gene matches: 4. Per germline, CDR1 LNHDA and CDR2 SQIVND (reference sequence). CDR3 loop: CASSRTGDRQPQHF. The CDR3 coding sequence is TGTGCCAGTAGTAGGACAGGGGATCGTCAGCCCCAGCATTTT.

The CDR3 protein is CAWLRDRGGYGYTF. DNA for the CDR3: TGTGCCTGGCTAAGGGACAGGGGCGGCTATGGCTACACCTTC. The chain employs TRBV30 and TRBJ1-2, with 10 bases matching TRBD1. V dropped 5 bases and J dropped 4; count of bases not matched to a gene: 7. Per germline, CDR1 GTSNPN and CDR2 SVGIG (reference sequence). The CDR3 contains 14 residues.

This clone has just a few counts. The gene calls are TRBV20-1 and TRBJ2-2; unclear D gene. This CDR3 has 11 amino acids. From germline, CDR1 is DFQATT and CDR2 SNEGSKA (reference sequence). The ends were cut back, 3 bases at V and 4 bases at J, with 3 bases in the middle. CDR3 residues: CSARFTGELFF. Here the CDR3 DNA reads TGCAGTGCTAGGTTCACCGGGGAGCTGTTTTTT.

The gene calls are TRBV5-1 and TRBJ1-1, with no clear D. The V gene lost 0 bases and the J gene lost 3 bases, with 6 bases spanning the gap. The V gene's germline CDR1 is SGHRS and CDR2 YFSETQ. The CDR3 is 13 amino acids. CDR3 protein: CASSLAQDTEAFF. CDR3 nucleotides: TGCGCCAGCAGCTTGGCCCAAGACACTGAAGCTTTCTTT.

The chain is built from TRBV20-1 and TRBJ1-1; possible D gene TRBD1, 6 bases. This CDR3 region has 11 residues. Germline V lookup: CDR1 DFQATT, CDR2 SNEGSKA (reference sequence). CDR3 residues: CRGQGDTEAFF. The CDR3 DNA reads as TGCAGGGGACAAGGGGACACTGAAGCTTTCTTT.

The chain employs TRBV6-5 and TRBJ1-1; 9 bases fit TRBD1. Per germline, CDR1 MNHEY and CDR2 SVGAGI. V gave up 9 bases and J gave up 5 bases; unmatched junction bases: 7. This CDR3 is 13 amino acids long. CDR3 coding DNA: TGTGCCAGTACAGGGGGCCGAGATACTGAAGCTTTCTTT. This codes for CASTGGRDTEAFF.

The chain links TRBV5-1 to TRBJ1-2; D gene uncertain. Germline V lookup: CDR1 SGHRS, CDR2 YFSETQ. This CDR3 comprises 14 residues. Trimming removed 0 bases from V and 4 bases from J, with 10 bases in between. The CDR3 region has the DNA TGCGCCAGCAGCTTGGGCGCACCGACCTATGGCTACACCTTC. Protein product: CASSLGAPTYGYTF.

V gene TRBV5-1 combines with J gene TRBJ2-7; 10 bases fit TRBD1. Germline V lookup: CDR1 SGHRS, CDR2 YFSETQ. The length of the CDR3 is 15 residues. Trimming took 4 bases from V and 4 from J; bases not matched to a gene: 8. The CDR3 nucleotides are TGCGCCAGCAGCCCAGACAGGGGGCAGGGGTACGAGCAGTACTTC. This sequence encodes CASSPDRGQGYEQYF.

This chain uses TRBV7-9 with TRBJ2-1; 9 nucleotides match TRBD2. Germline-derived CDR1 and CDR2 are SEHNR and FQNEAQ (reference sequence). The CDR3 is 16 residues long. V lost 1 base and J lost 7; bases outside the gene matches: 8. CDR3 region: CASSLGGGGGGNEQFF. The CDR3, as DNA: TGTGCCAGCAGCTTAGGCGGGGGGGGAGGAGGGAATGAGCAGTTCTTC. Looking up the rest from reference TRBV7-9 and TRBJ2-1 gives the full variable domain: DTGVSQNPRHKITKRGQNVTFRCDPISEHNRLYWYRQTLGQGPEFLTYFQNEAQLEKSRLLSDRFSAERPKGSFSTLEIQRTEQGDSAMYLCASSLGGGGGGNEQFFGPGTRLTVL.

The chain employs TRBV19 and TRBJ2-4, with TRBD2 as a possible D gene (6 bases). The CDR3 spans 15 residues. V lost 10 bases and J 0 bases, leaving 16 bases between the germline ends. Germline-derived CDR1 and CDR2 are LNHDA and SQIVND (reference sequence). The CDR3 loop reads CATRGKGLAKNIQYF. The CDR3 DNA is TGTGCCACCCGGGGGAAGGGTCTAGCCAAAAACATTCAGTACTTC.

In this sample, this clone turned up once. V is TRBV4-1 and J is TRBJ2-5; tentatively, D is TRBD1 (5 bases). V shed 1 base and J shed 7 bases, with 13 bases lying between them. The CDR3 has 14 residues. CDR1 and CDR2 (germline): MGHRA, YSYEKL. CDR3 protein: CASSQGDRMGTQYF. The CDR3 DNA reads TGCGCCAGCAGCCAAGGAGACAGAATGGGGACCCAGTACTTC.

This chain connects TRBV6-5 to TRBJ2-7; weak D call: TRBD2 (5 bases). The CDR3 contains 15 residues. Per the germline V gene, CDR1 is MNHEY and CDR2 is SVGAGI. Trimming left V 2 bases short and J 3 bases short, with 14 bases between. The CDR3 loop is CASSYRSYGNYEQYF. CDR3 bases: TGTGCCAGCAGTTACAGATCTTACGGGAACTACGAGCAGTACTTC.

This CDR3 reads CASSLEYKQERGQYF. CDR3 DNA: TGTGCCAGCAGCTTAGAGTATAAGCAGGAGAGGGGGCAGTATTTT. V is TRBV11-3 and J is TRBJ2-3; perhaps D is TRBD1 or TRBD2 (5 bases each). V lost 0 bases to trimming and J lost 11 bases, with 18 bases between them. Germline CDR1 SGHNT, CDR2 YENEEA. The CDR3 length is 15 residues. The full variable domain, in which reference TRBV11-3 and TRBJ2-3 provide the parts outside the CDR3, is EAGVVQSPRYKIIEKKQPVAFWCNPISGHNTLYWYLQNLGQGPELLIRYENEEAVDDSQLPKDRFSAERLKGVDSTLKIQPAELGDSAVYLCASSLEYKQERGQYFGPGTRLTVL.

The genes are TRBV4-1 and TRBJ2-7, with D tentatively TRBD1 or TRBD2 (5 bases each). The CDR3 contains 14 residues. Trimming removed 4 bases at V and 1 base at J, with 11 bases between. Germline V gene sequence: CDR1 MGHRA, CDR2 YSYEKL. Here the CDR3 reads CASSLRDGSYEQYF. Written as DNA, the CDR3 is TGCGCCAGCAGCCTCCGGGACGGATCCTACGAGCAGTACTTC.

V gene TRBV10-3 combines with J gene TRBJ1-2, with D hard to call. CDR3 length equals 11 residues. Germline loops: CDR1 ENHRY, CDR2 SYGVKD. With 3 bases removed from V and 5 bases from J, the gap between germline ends came to 4 bases. The CDR3 DNA reads as TGTGCCATCAGTGACCTTTATGGCTACACCTTC. Translation: CAISDLYGYTF.

The CDR3 spells CASSLDVPFRDTQYF. The CDR3 nucleotides read TGTGCCAGCAGCTTAGATGTGCCGTTCCGGGATACGCAGTATTTT. This chain connects TRBV11-2 to TRBJ2-3; no definite D call. V lost 0 bases, J lost 6 bases, and 13 bases lay in between. Germline CDR1 and CDR2: SGHAT and FQNNGV. This CDR3 comprises 15 residues.

The rearrangement joins TRBV19 to TRBJ1-6, with D tentatively TRBD1 (6 bases). V was clipped by 6 bases and J by 8 bases, with 8 bases between them. From germline, CDR1 is LNHDA and CDR2 SQIVND (reference sequence). This CDR3 is 12 amino acids long. The CDR3 DNA follows: TGTGCCAGTAGACAGGGTGATTCACCCCTCCACTTT. Protein: CASRQGDSPLHF.

V usage is TRBV11-3 and J usage is TRBJ2-6; D perhaps matches TRBD1 (6 bases). V shed 6 bases and J shed 0 bases, with 15 bases lying between them. CDR3 size: 17 residues. The V gene's germline CDR1 is SGHNT and CDR2 YENEEA. The CDR3 DNA reads TGTGCCAGCAGTCCCGACAGGTTCTCCTCTGGGGCCAACGTCCTGACTTTC. Its translation is CASSPDRFSSGANVLTF. The full variable domain, with the rest looked up from reference TRBV11-3 and TRBJ2-6, is EAGVVQSPRYKIIEKKQPVAFWCNPISGHNTLYWYLQNLGQGPELLIRYENEEAVDDSQLPKDRFSAERLKGVDSTLKIQPAELGDSAVYLCASSPDRFSSGANVLTFGAGSRLTVL.

The rearrangement joins TRBV25-1 to TRBJ2-3, with a possible D match to TRBD1 (5 bases). Germline V gives CDR1 MGHDK, CDR2 SYGVNS. V was pared by 4 bases and J by 1 base, with 21 bases between. The CDR3 length is 18 residues. The CDR3 loop reads CASSASWSTVTRTDTQYF. The CDR3 nucleotides read TGTGCCAGCAGTGCTTCTTGGTCGACAGTTACTCGCACAGATACGCAGTATTTT.

The chain combines TRBV18 with TRBJ2-5; D not resolved. CDR3 length equals 13 residues. V lost 3 bases, J lost 3 bases, and 8 bases lay in between. From germline, CDR1 is KGHSH and CDR2 LQKENI. CDR3 DNA sequence: TGTGCCAGCTCACCGAATGATAAAGAGACCCAGTACTTC. This gives the protein CASSPNDKETQYF.

The chain couples TRBV15 to TRBJ2-1; no definite D call. The CDR3 is 14 amino acids. The V gene's germline CDR1 is LNHNV and CDR2 YYDKDF (reference sequence). V was pared by 4 bases and J by 4 bases, with 11 bases between. CDR3 in amino acids: CATSKAAVYNEQFF. The CDR3 nucleotides read TGTGCCACCAGCAAGGCAGCCGTTTACAATGAGCAGTTCTTC.

The chain has TRBV30 and TRBJ2-2; the match to TRBD2 covers 15 bases. After removal of 1 base from V and 4 bases from J, the junction contained 10 bases not matched to a gene. The CDR3 consists of 19 residues. The V gene's germline CDR1 is GTSNPN and CDR2 SVGIG (reference sequence). The CDR3 bases are TGTGCCTGGAGTGCTTCACGGACTAGCGGGGGGGTCCTCACCGGGGAGCTGTTTTTT. This codes for CAWSASRTSGGVLTGELFF.

This clone was picked up one time. A junction boundary mismatches the germline segment, possibly from a read error. J is TRBJ1-1 and V is TRBV4-1; weak D call: TRBD1 (6 bases). CDR1 and CDR2 from the germline V gene are MGHRA and YSYEKL. This CDR3 has 14 amino acids. CDR3 loop: CASRQGGAGTEAFF. In DNA, the CDR3 is TGCGCCAGCAGGCAAGGGGGGGCTGGCACTGAAGCTTTCTTT.

The V call is TRBV6-1, the J call TRBJ1-6; D is unresolved. V shed 4 bases and J shed 7 bases, with 14 bases lying between them. The CDR3 spans 15 residues. Germline CDR1 and CDR2: MNHNS and SASEGT. The CDR3: CASSVAGAANSPLHF. Written as DNA, the CDR3 is TGTGCCAGCAGTGTAGCGGGAGCCGCGAATTCACCCCTCCACTTT.

CDR3 sequence: CASSRRDGGMSNSPLHF. CDR3 nucleotides: TGCGCCAGCAGCCGTCGGGACGGAGGGATGTCTAATTCACCCCTCCACTTT. The rearrangement uses TRBV5-1 and TRBJ1-6; D might be TRBD1 (5 bases). Trimming shortened V by 4 bases and J by 6 bases, and 20 bases separated the two germline ends. CDR3 size: 17 residues. Germline V gene data show CDR1 as SGHRS and CDR2 as YFSETQ.

This clone was recorded a few times. The chain combines TRBV27 with TRBJ1-6; D possibly corresponds to TRBD1 (6 bases). CDR1 and CDR2 (germline): MNHEY, SMNVEV (reference sequence). The CDR3 is 14 residues long. V was shortened by 3 bases and J by 5 bases, with 8 bases between the two germline ends. The CDR3 sequence: CASSFTGNNSPLHF. The CDR3 bases are TGTGCCAGCAGTTTCACAGGGAATAATTCACCCCTCCACTTT.

The chain carries TRBV19 and TRBJ2-7; D remains unclear. The CDR3 is made up of 14 amino acids. Germline lookup yields CDR1 LNHDA and CDR2 SQIVND (reference sequence). Trimming took off 3 bases at V and 0 bases at J, with 9 bases between the two ends. The CDR3 nucleotides are TGTGCCAGTAGTATCCGATACCTCTCCTACGAGCAGTACTTC. Residues: CASSIRYLSYEQYF. The full variable domain, in which reference TRBV19 and TRBJ2-7 provide the parts outside the CDR3, is DGGITQSPKYLFRKEGQNVTLSCEQNLNHDAMYWYRQDPGQGLRLIYYSQIVNDFQKGDIAEGYSVSREKKESFPLTVTSAQKNPTAFYLCASSIRYLSYEQYFGPGTRLTVT.

This chain connects TRBV18 to TRBJ2-3; unclear D gene. V lost 5 bases and J lost 2, with 2 bases in between. The V gene's germline CDR1 is KGHSH and CDR2 LQKENI. The CDR3 is made up of 11 amino acids. As DNA, the CDR3 is TGTGCCAGCTCAGCCACAGATACGCAGTATTTT. Its protein product is CASSATDTQYF.